The source of this T cell receptor (beta chain) is a study of long-term antiretroviral therapy in people with HIV. General study points: Information pertaining to ART adherence, viral resistance or therapeutic modifications was not obtained.

A word on this clone: The antigen remains unidentified.

Sequencing used immunoSEQ v3.0 at survey level. For each individual sample, sequencing targeted roughly 40,000-55,000 T-cell genomes. TCRdb's table, derived via immunoSEQ multiplex PCR, lists solely in-frame clones and lacks some. The sample records some 31,000 clones, almost 95% being singletons. The TCR was taken from a man aged 45-60 years with HIV. The specimen comprised unsorted PBMCs, sampled about 7.2 years after starting antiretroviral therapy.

As DNA, the CDR3 is TGTGCCAGCACCCTTGACTCCTCCTCTGGAAACACCATATATTTT. This sequence encodes CASTLDSSSGNTIYF. This chain connects TRBV2 to TRBJ1-3; no reliable D call. V shed 7 bases and J shed 0 bases, with 13 bases lying between them. Germline CDR1 is SNHLY and CDR2 is FYNNEI. This CDR3 region has 15 residues. Using reference TRBV2 and TRBJ1-3 for the parts outside the CDR3, the full variable domain is EPEVTQTPSHQVTQMGQEVILRCVPISNHLYFYWYRQILGQKVEFLVSFYNNEISEKSEIFDDQFSVERPDGSNFTLKIRSTKLEDSAMYFCASTLDSSSGNTIYFGEGSWLTVV.